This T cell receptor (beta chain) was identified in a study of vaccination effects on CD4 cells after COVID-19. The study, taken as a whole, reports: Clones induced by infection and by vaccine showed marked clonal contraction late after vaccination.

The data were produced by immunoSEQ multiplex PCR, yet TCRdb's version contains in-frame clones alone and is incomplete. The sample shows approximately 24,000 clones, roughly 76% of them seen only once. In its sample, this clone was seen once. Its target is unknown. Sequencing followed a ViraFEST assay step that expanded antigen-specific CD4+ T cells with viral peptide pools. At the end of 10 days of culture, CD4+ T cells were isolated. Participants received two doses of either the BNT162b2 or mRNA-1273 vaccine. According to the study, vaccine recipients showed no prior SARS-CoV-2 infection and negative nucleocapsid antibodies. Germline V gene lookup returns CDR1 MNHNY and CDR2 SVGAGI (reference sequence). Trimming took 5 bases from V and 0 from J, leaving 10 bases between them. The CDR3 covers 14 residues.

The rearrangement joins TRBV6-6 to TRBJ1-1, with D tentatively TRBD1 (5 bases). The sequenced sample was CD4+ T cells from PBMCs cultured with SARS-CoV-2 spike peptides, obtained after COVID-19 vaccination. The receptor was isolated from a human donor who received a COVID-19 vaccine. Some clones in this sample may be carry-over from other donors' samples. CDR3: CASSTGHMNTEAFF. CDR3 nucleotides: TGTGCCAGCAGTACTGGACACATGAACACTGAAGCTTTCTTT.